One and the same sample provided the 16 T cell receptor beta chains below, sequenced in a study of blood T cell repertoires in COVID-19. TCRdb keeps only in-frame clones here, not all; method: immunoSEQ multiplex PCR. In the table there are 190,000 or so clones, roughly four fifths of which are singletons. Material for sequencing was PBMCs or T cells enriched from blood (not recorded which). Source of these receptors: a man aged 35-49 years who had recovered from COVID-19.

This clone has a single count. This rearrangement joins TRBV2 to TRBJ2-2; no clear D gene. Trimming removed 3 bases at V and 4 bases at J, with 9 bases between. The CDR3 is 14 amino acids. Germline values: CDR1 SNHLY, CDR2 FYNNEI. DNA of the CDR3: TGTGCCAGCAGTGAGATGCGTTCCACCGGGGAGCTGTTTTTT. Translated, it gives CASSEMRSTGELFF.

The count of this clone is one. In DNA form, the CDR3 reads TGCGCCAGCAGGAAGGAGGGGACTGAAGCTTTCTTT. Translating gives CASRKEGTEAFF. The chain employs TRBV5-1 and TRBJ1-1; the D gene is possibly TRBD1 (5 bases). The CDR3 sequence is 12 residues long. Trimming took off 5 bases at V and 5 bases at J, with 10 bases between the two ends. Looked up from germline, CDR1 is SGHRS and CDR2 is YFSETQ.

This sequence joins TRBV9 and TRBJ2-1, with 9 bases fitting TRBD2. V shed 0 bases and J 0 bases; nucleotides not matched to a gene: 19. The CDR3 contains 22 residues. Germline CDR1 SGDLS, CDR2 YYNGEE. CDR3 nucleotide sequence: TGTGCCAGCAGCGTAGGTCCGCAACCACATGGCGGGAGGGCCATCTCCTACAATGAGCAGTTCTTC. This encodes CASSVGPQPHGGRAISYNEQFF.

V gene TRBV21-1 combines with J gene TRBJ1-3; the table names TRBD1, a call not compared with the DNA. TRBV21-1 is designated a pseudogene. The CDR3 is 17 residues long. The CDR3 nucleotides are TGTGCCAGCAGCAATAAATTGTATGGGGCGAGCGGAAACACCATATATTTT. This encodes CASSNKLYGASGNTIYF.

The chain links TRBV7-9 to TRBJ1-6; D perhaps matches TRBD1 (5 bases). Germline CDR1 and CDR2: SEHNR and FQNEAQ (reference sequence). V lost 1 base and J lost 7, with 8 bases in between. The CDR3 is made up of 14 amino acids. CDR3 coding DNA: TGTGCCAGCAGCTTAGGGGGCGCGAATTCACCCCTCCACTTT. Its protein is CASSLGGANSPLHF.

The V call is TRBV11-1, the J call TRBJ2-3; no definite D call. Germline V lookup: CDR1 SGHAT, CDR2 FQDESV (reference sequence). The CDR3 is 13 amino acids. The germline V and J ends were trimmed by 0 bases and 6 bases, with 7 bases remaining between them. In DNA form, the CDR3 reads TGTGCCAGCAGCTTAGCTCCCGGGGATACGCAGTATTTT. It translates to CASSLAPGDTQYF.

The chain is built from TRBV11-1 and TRBJ2-5; D remains ambiguous. The CDR3 consists of 14 residues. In germline, CDR1 is SGHAT, CDR2 FQDESV (reference sequence). Trimming cost V 2 bases and J 7 bases, with 14 bases left between them. The CDR3 sequence is CASSLPLPPVTQYF. The CDR3 DNA follows: TGTGCCAGCAGCTTACCACTACCCCCCGTGACCCAGTACTTC.

This chain connects TRBV19 to TRBJ1-5; 7 nucleotides agree with TRBD1. The CDR3 sequence is 17 residues long. V lost 5 bases to trimming and J lost 2 bases; unmatched junction nucleotides: 12. Germline V gene data show CDR1 as LNHDA and CDR2 as SQIVND (reference sequence). The CDR3 here is CASSLVSRGTGNQPQHF. The CDR3 DNA reads as TGTGCCAGTAGTTTGGTCTCCAGGGGGACGGGCAATCAGCCCCAGCATTTT.

This clone came up a few times. Other DNA sequences within the sample encode an identical CDR3. V is TRBV19 and J is TRBJ2-7, with D hard to call. CDR3 length: 12 residues. From germline, CDR1 is LNHDA and CDR2 SQIVND (reference sequence). Trimming pared 1 base from V and 3 bases from J, leaving 4 bases between. The CDR3 DNA is TGTGCCAGTAGTATAGGAGGCTACGAGCAGTACTTC. Amino acids: CASSIGGYEQYF.

Only one count was recorded for this clone. The J gene is TRBJ2-1, the V gene TRBV29-1; TRBD2 is a possible D gene (5 bases). Germline-derived CDR1 and CDR2 are SQVTM and ANQGSEA. The CDR3 is 15 amino acids. CDR3 nucleotides: TGCAGTACCCGGCGGGCACACAGCTCCTACAATGAGCAGTTCTTC. Translated, it gives CSTRRAHSSYNEQFF.

V usage is TRBV7-8 and J usage is TRBJ1-2, with D unresolved. Germline lookup yields CDR1 SGHVS and CDR2 FQNEAQ. V dropped 2 bases and J dropped 0 bases, with 10 bases sitting between them. CDR3 length equals 15 residues. Written as DNA, the CDR3 is TGTGCCAGCAGCTTACGTCCATACTCTAACTATGGCTACACCTTC. Translating gives CASSLRPYSNYGYTF.

The chain links TRBV12-3 or TRBV12-4 to TRBJ2-2; D perhaps matches TRBD2 (6 bases). The CDR3 has 12 amino acids. Trimming stripped 5 bases from V and 6 bases from J, with 7 bases between. CDR3 protein: CASSPGAGELFF. The CDR3 region has the DNA TGTGCCAGCAGTCCGGGGGCCGGGGAGCTGTTTTTT.

The chain links TRBV28 to TRBJ1-1; weak D call: TRBD1 (5 bases). Germline-derived CDR1 and CDR2 are MDHEN and SYDVKM. The CDR3 runs 13 residues. V lost 6 bases and J 7 bases, leaving 15 bases between the germline ends. CDR3 sequence reads: CASSSPREDEAFF. As DNA, the CDR3 is TGTGCCAGCAGCTCCCCCAGGGAGGATGAAGCTTTCTTT.

The chain links TRBV18 to TRBJ1-6, with 8 bases lining up with TRBD1. V lost 6 bases and J lost 10; bases outside the gene matches: 8. The CDR3 totals 14 residues. CDR1 and CDR2 (germline): KGHSH, LQKENI. This chain's CDR3 is CASSLGQGRSPLHF. CDR3 in DNA: TGTGCCAGCTCTCTCGGACAGGGCCGCTCACCCCTCCACTTT.

Only a few counts were recorded for this clone. Here the CDR3 DNA reads TGTGCCAGTAGTCCGTCAGGGGCCACCATATATTTT. Protein product: CASSPSGATIYF. This chain uses TRBV19 with TRBJ1-3; D might be TRBD1 (6 bases). Germline V gives CDR1 LNHDA, CDR2 SQIVND (reference sequence). Trimming removed 5 bases from V and 9 bases from J, with 11 bases in between. The CDR3 covers 12 residues.

This chain's CDR3 is CSVGENYGYTF. DNA for the CDR3: TGCAGCGTTGGTGAGAACTATGGCTACACCTTC. This chain connects TRBV29-1 to TRBJ1-2; the D is unclear. Trimming stripped 4 bases from V and 2 bases from J, with 5 bases between. This CDR3 contains 11 residues. Germline V gene sequence: CDR1 SQVTM, CDR2 ANQGSEA. Drawing the rest from reference TRBV29-1 and TRBJ1-2, the complete variable domain is SAVISQKPSRDICQRGTSLTIQCQVDSQVTMMFWYRQQPGQSLTLIATANQGSEATYESGFVIDKFPISRPNLTFSTLTVSNMSPEDSSIYLCSVGENYGYTFGSGTRLTVV.